These T cell receptor beta chains were read from a single sample in a study of regulatory T cells in long-lasting Graves disease. Using its own MiXCR run on the multiplex PCR reads, TCRdb lists one record per CDR3 protein. Seen here are 300,000 to 400,000 distinct CDR3 sequences, around a fifth observed once, and the top ten hold 29%. This specimen consisted of peripheral blood mononuclear cells (PBMCs), obtained when the disease was refractory, from a patient treated with antithyroid drugs. The receptors derive from a female donor with Graves disease. Each CDR3 is given with its conserved first and last residue. A D gene is named only where the DNA matches it firmly. Not all rows give a size; the values are once, few, many and, for expanded clones, a class.

len: 12; j_gene: TRBJ2-7; abundance: many; v_gene: TRBV28; d_gene: NA; CDR3nt: TGTGCCAGCAGTTCGTCTTTGCTCGAGCAGTACTTC; CDR3aa: CASSSSLLEQYF
len: 15; j_gene: TRBJ2-7; abundance: few; v_gene: TRBV7-9; d_gene: TRBD1; CDR3nt: TGTGCCAGCAGCTTTTCCGGGACAGGGGAGAACGAGCAGTACTTC; CDR3aa: CASSFSGTGENEQYF
len: 14; j_gene: TRBJ1-1; abundance: many; v_gene: TRBV5-6; d_gene: NA; CDR3nt: TGTGCCAGCAAAGCGGCGGGCAATAGCGCTGAAGCTTTCTTT; CDR3aa: CASKAAGNSAEAFF
len: 12; j_gene: TRBJ1-1; abundance: few; v_gene: TRBV12-3/TRBV12-4; d_gene: TRBD1; CDR3nt: TGTGCCAGCAGGCCAGGGGGAAGTGAAGCTTTCTTT; CDR3aa: CASRPGGSEAFF
len: 14; j_gene: TRBJ2-6; abundance: NA; v_gene: TRBV6-2/TRBV6-3; d_gene: TRBD1; CDR3nt: TGTGCCAGCAGGACAGGGGATGGGGCCAACGTCCTGACTTTC; CDR3aa: CASRTGDGANVLTF
len: 16; j_gene: TRBJ2-7; abundance: few; v_gene: TRBV30; d_gene: TRBD2; CDR3nt: TGTGCCTGGAGGACCCCCGGGGGGAGTAAAAGCTACGAGCAGTACTTC; CDR3aa: CAWRTPGGSKSYEQYF
len: 16; j_gene: TRBJ2-3; abundance: few; v_gene: TRBV5-1; d_gene: TRBD2; CDR3nt: TGCGCCAGCAGCCCCCGGACTAGCGGGATAGAAGATACGCAGTATTTT; CDR3aa: CASSPRTSGIEDTQYF
len: 15; j_gene: TRBJ1-4; abundance: many; v_gene: TRBV7-2; d_gene: NA; CDR3nt: TGTGCCAGCAGCTTAGACAGGGCAACTAATGAAAAACTGTTTTTT; CDR3aa: CASSLDRATNEKLFF
len: 16; j_gene: TRBJ1-1; abundance: few; v_gene: TRBV12-5; d_gene: NA; CDR3nt: TGTGCTAGTGGTTTGGTCTTCGGGACGGAGAACACTGAAGCTTTCTTT; CDR3aa: CASGLVFGTENTEAFF
len: 14; j_gene: TRBJ1-2; abundance: many; v_gene: TRBV2; d_gene: NA; CDR3nt: TGTGCCAGCAGTGAAGACAGGGCTGGGTTTGGCTACACCTTC; CDR3aa: CASSEDRAGFGYTF
len: 15; j_gene: TRBJ2-5; abundance: many; v_gene: TRBV18; d_gene: NA; CDR3nt: TGTGCCAGCTCACCAATTCAGGGAAGCGGAGAGACCCAGTACTTC; CDR3aa: CASSPIQGSGETQYF
len: 14; j_gene: TRBJ1-1; abundance: many; v_gene: TRBV2; d_gene: NA; CDR3nt: TGTGCCAGCAGCGGCCTGGAGACCGGGACTGAAGCTTTCTTT; CDR3aa: CASSGLETGTEAFF
len: 19; j_gene: TRBJ1-3; abundance: few; v_gene: TRBV7-6; d_gene: TRBD1; CDR3nt: TGTGCCAGCAGCTTGTGCCTAAGGGACAGAAATACGACTGGAAACACCATATATTTT; CDR3aa: CASSLCLRDRNTTGNTIYF
len: 14; j_gene: TRBJ1-2; abundance: few; v_gene: TRBV5-8; d_gene: NA; CDR3nt: TGTGCCAGCAGCGCAAACAGGGACGAAGCAGGCTACACCTTC; CDR3aa: CASSANRDEAGYTF
len: 17; j_gene: TRBJ2-1; abundance: NA; v_gene: TRBV11-2; d_gene: NA; CDR3nt: TGTGCCAGCAGCTTAGGAAAGGTGGCAGACAGTTCCAATGAGCAGTTCTTC; CDR3aa: CASSLGKVADSSNEQFF
len: 16; j_gene: TRBJ2-6; abundance: few; v_gene: TRBV29-1; d_gene: TRBD1; CDR3nt: TGCAGCGTTCCCGGACAGGCGAGGGCTGGGGCCAACGTCCTGGCTTTC; CDR3aa: CSVPGQARAGANVLAF
len: 12; j_gene: TRBJ1-2; abundance: NA; v_gene: TRBV12-5; d_gene: NA; CDR3nt: TGTGCTAGTGGGGACGGGAACTATGGCTACGCCTTC; CDR3aa: CASGDGNYGYAF
len: 14; j_gene: TRBJ1-1; abundance: NA; v_gene: TRBV7-2; d_gene: TRBD1; CDR3nt: TGTGCCAGCAGCCCCACCCAGGGGGGCACTGAAGCTTTCTTT; CDR3aa: CASSPTQGGTEAFF
len: 16; j_gene: TRBJ1-1; abundance: few; v_gene: TRBV19; d_gene: NA; CDR3nt: TGTGCCAGTAGTATGTGGGGGGCCCTGCCCAACACTGAAGCTTTCTTT; CDR3aa: CASSMWGALPNTEAFF
len: 13; j_gene: TRBJ2-5; abundance: NA; v_gene: TRBV2; d_gene: TRBD1; CDR3nt: TGTGCCAGCAGCGCACAGGGGCAAGAGACCCAGTACTTC; CDR3aa: CASSAQGQETQYF
len: 15; j_gene: TRBJ1-5; abundance: few; v_gene: TRBV27; d_gene: NA; CDR3nt: TGTGCCAGCAGTTTATCACAGGGCTACAATCAGCCCCAGCATTTT; CDR3aa: CASSLSQGYNQPQHF
len: 13; j_gene: TRBJ2-7; abundance: many; v_gene: TRBV6-1; d_gene: NA; CDR3nt: TGTGCCAGCACCAGGACTCCGCCCTACGAGCAGTACTTC; CDR3aa: CASTRTPPYEQYF
len: 14; j_gene: TRBJ2-4; abundance: few; v_gene: TRBV6-2/TRBV6-3; d_gene: TRBD1; CDR3nt: TGTGCCAGCAGTTACGTACAGGGGGAAAACATTCAGTACTTC; CDR3aa: CASSYVQGENIQYF
len: 14; j_gene: TRBJ1-5; abundance: few; v_gene: TRBV20-1; d_gene: TRBD1; CDR3nt: TGCAGTGCTCGAGACAGGGTGGGGAATCAGCCCCAGCATTTT; CDR3aa: CSARDRVGNQPQHF
len: 17; j_gene: TRBJ1-3; abundance: NA; v_gene: TRBV18; d_gene: TRBD1; CDR3nt: TGTGCCAGCTCACCACACCCACCGGGACAGGGCGGAAACACCATATATTTT; CDR3aa: CASSPHPPGQGGNTIYF